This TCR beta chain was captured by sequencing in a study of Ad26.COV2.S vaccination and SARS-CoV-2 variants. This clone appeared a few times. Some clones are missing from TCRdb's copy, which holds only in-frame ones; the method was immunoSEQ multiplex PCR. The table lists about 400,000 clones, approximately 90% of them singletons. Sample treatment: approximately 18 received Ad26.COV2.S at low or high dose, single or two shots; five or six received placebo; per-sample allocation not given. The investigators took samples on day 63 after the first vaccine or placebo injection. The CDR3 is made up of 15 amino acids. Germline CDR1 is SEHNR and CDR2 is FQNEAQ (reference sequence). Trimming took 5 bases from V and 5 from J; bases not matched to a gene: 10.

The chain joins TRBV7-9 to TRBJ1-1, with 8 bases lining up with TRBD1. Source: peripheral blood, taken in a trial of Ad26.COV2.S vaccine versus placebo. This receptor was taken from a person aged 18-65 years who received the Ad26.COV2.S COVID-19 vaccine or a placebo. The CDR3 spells CASSNAGGVGTEAFF. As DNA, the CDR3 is TGTGCCAGCAGCAATGCAGGGGGCGTGGGTACTGAAGCTTTCTTT.